Reported below is one T cell receptor beta chain. Libraries were prepared by immunoSEQ multiplex PCR; TCRdb keeps only in-frame clonotypes and omits some of them. The data contain a few hundred thousand clones, just over 85% of them singletons. The data derive from a study of blood T cell repertoires in COVID-19. This CDR3 comprises 20 residues. Germline V CDR1 and CDR2: MNHNY, SVGAGI (reference sequence). Unmatched junction bases numbered 17, after V lost 5 bases and J lost 0 bases. The sample comprised peripheral blood. This receptor was obtained from a woman aged 30 to 39 with active or convalescent COVID-19. The J gene is TRBJ2-4, the V gene TRBV6-6; TRBD2 matches at 9 bases. The CDR3 coding sequence is TGTGCCAGCAGTCGGTTCAGCGGGGGGTCCCGACCTCTAGCCAAAAACATTCAGTACTTC. This encodes CASSRFSGGSRPLAKNIQYF.